This T cell receptor beta chain was observed in a study of neurological immune-mediated disorders. Time point noted: longitudinal time-point 1 (baseline). Synthesis of cDNA was accomplished via 5'RACE employing 10-nucleotide random UMIs. MiXCR, run by TCRdb on the 5' RACE reads, gives a single entry per CDR3 protein. The table has 50,000 to 70,000 distinct CDR3 sequences, roughly a tenth seen once. The CDR3 has 14 amino acids. Germline V gene data show CDR1 as DFQATT and CDR2 as SNEGSKA (reference sequence). The germline V and J ends were trimmed by 0 bases and 4 bases, with 12 bases remaining between them. Ten or more counts support this clonotype.

V is TRBV20-1 and J is TRBJ2-5, with D tentatively TRBD2 (6 bases). Sequencing was done on a sample of PBMCs. The source of this sequence is a male donor with HTLV-1-associated myelopathy (HAM/TSP). The CDR3 region has the DNA TGCAGTGCTAGAGATGGCCAGGGAGGAGAGACCCAGTACTTC. It encodes CSARDGQGGETQYF.